This entry lists 31 T cell receptor beta chains sequenced from one sample in a study of T cell responses to AZD1222 COVID-19 vaccine. Sequencing was performed with immunoSEQ multiplex PCR; in TCRdb, only in-frame clones are kept and a portion is missing. The table includes 160,000 or so clones, approximately 91% detected once. The sample in question was peripheral blood, obtained after recovery from COVID-19. All receptors come from an adult who had recovered from COVID-19.

The chain links TRBV3-1 (or the pseudogene TRBV3-2) to TRBJ2-3; D remains ambiguous. Trimming removed 4 bases from V and 5 bases from J, with 10 bases in between. Germline V gives CDR1 LGHDT, CDR2 YNNKEL (reference sequence). The CDR3 length is 13 residues. CDR3 sequence reads: CASSPPDLDTQYF. CDR3 nucleotides: TGTGCCAGCAGCCCCCCGGACCTAGATACGCAGTATTTT.

The chain carries TRBV5-5 and TRBJ1-4; unclear D gene. The CDR3 runs 16 residues. The V end was cut by 0 bases, the J end by 3 bases, with 12 bases between. CDR1 is SGHKS and CDR2 is YYEKEE in the germline V gene (reference sequence). This CDR3 is CASSLGTAFSNEKLFF. The CDR3 nucleotides are TGTGCCAGCAGCTTGGGGACGGCCTTTTCTAATGAAAAACTGTTTTTT.

This clone came up once. J is TRBJ2-3 and V is TRBV6-5; 7 nucleotides align to TRBD1. The junction had 2 bases not matched to a gene; V was cut back by 6 bases and J by 2 bases. CDR1 and CDR2 from the germline V gene are MNHEY and SVGAGI. The CDR3 contains 13 residues. The CDR3 nucleotides are TGTGCCAGCAGCACAGGGGACACAGATACGCAGTATTTT. It encodes CASSTGDTDTQYF.

This sequence joins TRBV24-1 and TRBJ2-2; no reliable D call. Germline V gene lookup returns CDR1 KGHDR and CDR2 SFDVKD. V lost 0 bases and J lost 6, with 10 bases in between. CDR3 length: 15 amino acids. The CDR3 sequence is CATSDLGLTPGELFF. CDR3 nucleotides: TGTGCCACCAGTGATTTGGGATTAACCCCCGGGGAGCTGTTTTTT.

This clone was seen only a few times. V gene TRBV28 combines with J gene TRBJ2-7, with TRBD2 identical over 8 bases. V trimming: 4 bases; J trimming: 0 bases; junction bases outside the gene matches: 8. Germline V gene sequence: CDR1 MDHEN, CDR2 SYDVKM. This CDR3 has 16 residues. CDR3 in DNA: TGTGCCAGCAGTTCCCTTAGCGGGGCAAGCTCCTACGAGCAGTACTTC. It encodes CASSSLSGASSYEQYF.

CDR3 loop: CASSLFGSEQYF. CDR3 coding DNA: TGTGCCAGCAGTTTATTCGGGAGCGAGCAGTACTTC. V gene TRBV27 combines with J gene TRBJ2-7, with a weak D call TRBD2 (6 bases). The length of the CDR3 is 12 residues. V was trimmed by 1 base and J by 6 bases, leaving 7 bases between them. CDR1 and CDR2 (germline): MNHEY, SMNVEV (reference sequence).

The chain has TRBV24-1 and TRBJ2-5; a weak D match, TRBD2 (5 bases). The ends were cut back, 6 bases at V and 5 bases at J, with 15 bases in the middle. Germline V gene lookup returns CDR1 KGHDR and CDR2 SFDVKD. The CDR3 runs to 14 residues. The CDR3 DNA reads as TGTGCCACCAGTTATACCCGGGATTTGGAGACCCAGTACTTC. Translating it yields CATSYTRDLETQYF.

This clone was recorded once. The CDR3 nucleotides are TGTGCCAGCAGTGGGACAGCTTTTGGCCCCTATCGAGGCTACACCTTC. Residues: CASSGTAFGPYRGYTF. This sequence joins TRBV27 and TRBJ1-2, with 7 bases that match TRBD1. Germline assignment: CDR1 MNHEY and CDR2 SMNVEV (reference sequence). This CDR3 is built from 16 residues. V shed 5 bases, J shed 8 bases, and the junction held 17 bases outside the gene matches.

This clone was detected only once. DNA of the CDR3: TGTGCCAGCAGCGTAGCTCAACAGATGGAGCAGTACTTC. It encodes CASSVAQQMEQYF. The V gene is TRBV9, the J gene TRBJ2-7; D uncertain. The length of the CDR3 is 13 residues. Germline-derived CDR1 and CDR2 are SGDLS and YYNGEE. With 0 bases removed from V and 7 bases from J, the gap between germline ends came to 11 bases.

This chain links TRBV6-6 with TRBJ1-2, with TRBD1 as a possible D gene (6 bases). Germline V gene lookup returns CDR1 MNHNY and CDR2 SVGAGI (reference sequence). Trimming cost V 2 bases and J 8 bases, with 18 bases left between them. The CDR3 extends over 15 amino acids. The CDR3 region is CASSYDGGRGSGYTF. CDR3 DNA: TGTGCCAGCAGTTACGACGGGGGGCGCGGGAGCGGCTACACCTTC.

The chain uses TRBV27 and TRBJ1-1; D gene ambiguous. This CDR3 region has 13 residues. Trimming took off 4 bases at V and 1 base at J, with 7 bases between the two ends. Germline V gives CDR1 MNHEY, CDR2 SMNVEV (reference sequence). The CDR3 is CASSSRQNTEAFF. CDR3 coding DNA: TGTGCCAGCAGTTCGAGACAGAACACTGAAGCTTTCTTT.

The chain links TRBV9 to TRBJ2-2; TRBD2 might be the D (5 bases). Trimming left V 3 bases short and J 6 bases short, with 12 bases between. CDR3 length: 14 amino acids. Germline V CDR1 and CDR2: SGDLS, YYNGEE. CDR3 bases: TGTGCCAGCAGCGAGCATCCAGCGGCCGGGGAGCTGTTTTTT. This gives the protein CASSEHPAAGELFF.

The V and J genes are TRBV5-1 and TRBJ1-2, with 9 bases matching TRBD1. The J segment lost 4 bases and the V segment lost 0 bases, leaving 1 base of the junction unmatched. CDR1 SGHRS and CDR2 YFSETQ come from the germline V gene. The CDR3 extends over 14 amino acids. The DNA of the CDR3 is TGCGCCAGCAGCTTGGGGGGACAGGGCTATGGCTACACCTTC. This sequence encodes CASSLGGQGYGYTF.

The V call is TRBV7-3, the J call TRBJ2-1, with 7 bases that match TRBD1. The CDR3 runs 14 residues. The germline V gene has CDR1 SGHTA and CDR2 FQGTGA. The junction had 3 bases not matched to a gene; V was cut back by 4 bases and J by 3 bases. The CDR3 nucleotides are TGTGCCAGCAGCTCAGGGGGTAACTACAATGAGCAGTTCTTC. Protein product: CASSSGGNYNEQFF. The full variable domain, in which reference TRBV7-3 and TRBJ2-1 provide the parts outside the CDR3, is GAGVSQTPSNKVTEKGKYVELRCDPISGHTALYWYRQSLGQGPEFLIYFQGTGAADDSGLPNDRFFAVRPEGSVSTLKIQRTERGDSAVYLCASSSGGNYNEQFFGPGTRLTVL.

Notes on this clone: This CDR3 is also generated by other DNA sequences in the sample. The chain combines TRBV4-3 with TRBJ1-2, with D maybe TRBD1 (5 bases). This CDR3 has 15 residues. Germline loops: CDR1 LGHNA, CDR2 YSLEER. V was cut by 1 base and J by 4 bases, with 13 bases left in between. CDR3 region: CASSQGRGVTYGYTF. The CDR3 DNA reads as TGCGCCAGCAGCCAAGGCAGAGGGGTGACCTATGGCTACACCTTC.

This chain joins TRBV14 and TRBJ2-3; D is uncertain. The CDR3 runs 13 residues. V was cut by 7 bases and J by 5 bases, with 13 bases left in between. Germline V lookup: CDR1 SGHDN, CDR2 FVKESK. For the CDR3, the DNA is TGTGCCAGCACCACCTCCCGAGGAGATACGCAGTATTTT. Its protein product is CASTTSRGDTQYF.

This chain joins TRBV10-1 and TRBJ2-2; perhaps TRBD2 as D (7 bases). The CDR3 length is 15 residues. Trimming pared 8 bases from V and 4 bases from J, leaving 17 bases between. CDR1 is WNHNN and CDR2 is SYGVQD in the germline V gene (reference sequence). For the CDR3, the DNA is TGCGCCAGCGGGCCTCGGGGGGCGCGCACCGGGGAGCTGTTTTTT. The encoded protein is CASGPRGARTGELFF.

The chain is built from TRBV5-1 and TRBJ1-5, with TRBD1 identical over 7 bases. CDR1 and CDR2 from the germline V gene are SGHRS and YFSETQ. This CDR3 comprises 17 residues. V trimming: 0 bases; J trimming: 0 bases; junction bases outside the gene matches: 6. The CDR3 DNA reads TGCGCCAGCAGCTTGGGACCCGGACAGGATAGCAATCAGCCCCAGCATTTT. This gives the protein CASSLGPGQDSNQPQHF.

The chain uses TRBV3-1 (or the pseudogene TRBV3-2) and TRBJ2-2; TRBD2 might be the D (5 bases). Deletions cut 3 bases from V and 0 bases from J, with 8 bases between. The CDR3 length is 15 residues. Per the germline V gene, CDR1 is LGHDT and CDR2 is YNNKEL (reference sequence). The CDR3 bases are TGTGCCAGCAGCCAGGAGGATTCGAACACCGGGGAGCTGTTTTTT. This sequence encodes CASSQEDSNTGELFF.

This rearrangement joins TRBV14 to TRBJ2-1; a weak D match, TRBD2 (5 bases). Trimming took 3 bases from V and 9 from J, leaving 15 bases between them. The germline CDR1 and CDR2 sequences are SGHDN and FVKESK. CDR3 length equals 14 residues. CDR3 nucleotides: TGTGCCAGCAGCCAGGTGATCGGGGTGGGTGAGCAGTTCTTC. Protein: CASSQVIGVGEQFF.

The chain uses TRBV6-5 and TRBJ1-1; D is ambiguous. This CDR3 region has 13 residues. In germline, CDR1 is MNHEY, CDR2 SVGAGI. Trimming took off 8 bases at V and 1 base at J, with 11 bases between the two ends. CDR3 bases: TGTGCCAGCCCGAAAGCCGAGAACACTGAAGCTTTCTTT. Translated, it gives CASPKAENTEAFF.

This chain connects TRBV2 to TRBJ2-5; D might be TRBD1 (5 bases). There are 13 residues in the CDR3. Germline values: CDR1 SNHLY, CDR2 FYNNEI. Between the trimmed V and J ends, which lost 3 bases and 3 bases, there was a span of 8 bases. The CDR3 is CASSDQGKETQYF. DNA of the CDR3: TGTGCCAGCAGTGACCAGGGTAAAGAGACCCAGTACTTC.

The chain joins TRBV4-2 to TRBJ2-7; TRBD1 is a possible D gene (6 bases). V was clipped by 3 bases and J by 0 bases, with 12 bases between them. Germline CDR1 LGHNA, CDR2 YNFKEQ. This CDR3 comprises 15 residues. CDR3 nucleotide sequence: TGTGCCAGCAGCCACCAACGGGACACCTCCTACGAGCAGTACTTC. It yields the protein CASSHQRDTSYEQYF.

The chain carries TRBV5-1 and TRBJ1-1, with TRBD1 matching over 10 bases. Germline V gene lookup returns CDR1 SGHRS and CDR2 YFSETQ. There are 15 residues in the CDR3. The J segment lost 5 bases and the V segment lost 4 bases, leaving 8 bases of the junction unmatched. The CDR3 spells CASSPRQGAGTEAFF. For the CDR3, the DNA is TGCGCCAGCAGCCCGCGACAGGGGGCGGGAACTGAAGCTTTCTTT.

The V and J genes are TRBV21-1 and TRBJ2-7; the table's D call, TRBD2, has no DNA check behind it. TRBV21-1 is an annotated pseudogene. The CDR3 loop spans 15 amino acids. CDR3 amino acids: CASSKKGTRGNEQYF. The CDR3, as DNA: TGTGCCAGCAGCAAAAAGGGCACCAGAGGGAACGAGCAGTACTTC.

V usage is TRBV5-1 and J usage is TRBJ1-2; D gene uncertain. CDR1 is SGHRS and CDR2 is YFSETQ in the germline V gene. V shed 0 bases and J shed 5 bases, with 5 bases lying between them. CDR3 length: 12 residues. CDR3 bases: TGCGCCAGCAGCTTGGGCCAGTATGGCTACACCTTC. Amino acids: CASSLGQYGYTF.

The chain carries TRBV5-4 and TRBJ1-3; D is ambiguous. The germline V gene encodes CDR1 SGHNT and CDR2 YYREEE (reference sequence). V lost 4 bases to trimming and J lost 0 bases, with 11 bases between them. This CDR3 has 15 amino acids. For the CDR3, the DNA is TGTGCCAGCAGCGCCGGCGGGTCCTCTGGAAACACCATATATTTT. Protein sequence: CASSAGGSSGNTIYF.

The chain employs TRBV12-5 and TRBJ1-2, with 9 bases fitting TRBD1. The CDR3 extends over 15 amino acids. Germline CDR1 is LGHNT and CDR2 is FRNRAP. With V trimmed by 7 bases and J by 7 bases, 13 bases remained unmatched. CDR3 nucleotides: TGTGCTAGTGCCATAACAGGGGGCATAAGTTCTGGCTACACCTTC. This gives the protein CASAITGGISSGYTF.

The chain combines TRBV5-1 with TRBJ2-3, with 14 bases fitting TRBD2. The CDR3 loop spans 18 amino acids. CDR1 SGHRS and CDR2 YFSETQ come from the germline V gene. The junction had 7 bases not matched to a gene; V was cut back by 4 bases and J by 0 bases. CDR3 coding DNA: TGCGCCAGCAGCCAGGGGACTAGCGGGAGCAGAAGCACAGATACGCAGTATTTT. As protein: CASSQGTSGSRSTDTQYF. Filled out from reference TRBV5-1 and TRBJ2-3, the complete variable domain reads KAGVTQTPRYLIKTRGQQVTLSCSPISGHRSVSWYQQTPGQGLQFLFEYFSETQRNKGNFPGRFSGRQFSNSRSEMNVSTLELGDSALYLCASSQGTSGSRSTDTQYFGPGTRLTVL.

This rearrangement joins TRBV5-1 to TRBJ2-5; D gene uncertain. V dropped 0 bases and J dropped 7 bases, with 13 bases sitting between them. Germline values: CDR1 SGHRS, CDR2 YFSETQ. The CDR3 is 14 residues long. CDR3 coding DNA: TGCGCCAGCAGCTTGGCCAGGACCTTCGGGACCCAGTACTTC. Protein: CASSLARTFGTQYF. The whole variable domain, filled in from reference TRBV5-1 and TRBJ2-5, reads KAGVTQTPRYLIKTRGQQVTLSCSPISGHRSVSWYQQTPGQGLQFLFEYFSETQRNKGNFPGRFSGRQFSNSRSEMNVSTLELGDSALYLCASSLARTFGTQYFGPGTRLLVL.

The chain recombines TRBV5-1 with TRBJ1-1, with a tentative D call TRBD1 (5 bases). The CDR3 runs to 14 residues. Trimming shortened V by 0 bases and J by 1 base, and 7 bases separated the two germline ends. The V gene's germline CDR1 is SGHRS and CDR2 YFSETQ. The CDR3 loop is CASSLGTTNTEAFF. The CDR3 DNA follows: TGCGCCAGCAGCTTGGGGACAACGAACACTGAAGCTTTCTTT.